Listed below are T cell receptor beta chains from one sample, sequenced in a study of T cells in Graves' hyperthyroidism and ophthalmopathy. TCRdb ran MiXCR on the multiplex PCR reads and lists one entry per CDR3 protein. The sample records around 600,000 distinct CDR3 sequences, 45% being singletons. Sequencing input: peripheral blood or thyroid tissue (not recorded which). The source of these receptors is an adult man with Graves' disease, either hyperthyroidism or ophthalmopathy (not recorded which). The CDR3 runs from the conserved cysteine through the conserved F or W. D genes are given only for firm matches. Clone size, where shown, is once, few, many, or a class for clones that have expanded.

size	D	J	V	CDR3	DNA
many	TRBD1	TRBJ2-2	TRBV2	CASGGQTTGELFF	TGTGCCAGCGGGGGACAGACCACCGGGGAGCTGTTTTTT
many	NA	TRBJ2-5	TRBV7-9	CASSWATYQETQYF	TGTGCCAGCAGCTGGGCCACGTACCAAGAGACCCAGTACTTC
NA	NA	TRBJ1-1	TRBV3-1	CASSPDPGMNTEAFF	TGTGCCAGCAGCCCAGATCCGGGTATGAACACTGAAGCTTTCTTT
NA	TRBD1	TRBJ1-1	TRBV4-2	CASSQQQGQGNTEAFF	TGTGCCAGCAGCCAACAACAAGGACAGGGGAACACTGAAGCTTTCTTT
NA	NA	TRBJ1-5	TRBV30	CAWSVSYSNQPQHF	TGTGCCTGGAGTGTGAGTTATAGCAATCAGCCCCAGCATTTT
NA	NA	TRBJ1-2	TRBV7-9	CAGSSTGHYGYTF	TGTGCCGGCAGCTCGACAGGACACTATGGCTACACCTTC
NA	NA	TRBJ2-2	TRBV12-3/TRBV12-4	CASAWGVGTGELFF	TGTGCCAGCGCATGGGGAGTGGGTACCGGGGAGCTGTTTTTT
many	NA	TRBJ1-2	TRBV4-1	CASSQSPRYGYTF	TGCGCCAGCAGCCAATCCCCGAGGTATGGCTACACCTTC
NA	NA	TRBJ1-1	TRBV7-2	CASSPLGPADTEAFF	TGTGCCAGCTCACCGCTGGGACCGGCAGACACTGAAGCTTTCTTT
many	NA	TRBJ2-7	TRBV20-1	CSARGTNYEQYF	TGCAGTGCTAGGGGCACAAACTACGAGCAGTACTTC
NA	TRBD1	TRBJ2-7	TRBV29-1	CSVDWTGSYEQYF	TGCAGCGTTGACTGGACAGGGAGCTACGAGCAGTACTTC
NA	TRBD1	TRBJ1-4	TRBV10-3	CAISSGQLDEKLFF	TGTGCCATCAGTTCGGGACAGCTCGATGAAAAACTGTTTTTT
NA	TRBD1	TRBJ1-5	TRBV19	CALDRGNQPQHF	TGTGCGTTGGACAGGGGCAATCAGCCCCAGCATTTT
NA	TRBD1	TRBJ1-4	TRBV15	CATADREGEKLFF	TGTGCCACCGCGGACAGGGAGGGTGAAAAACTGTTTTTT
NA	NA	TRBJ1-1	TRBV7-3	CAGSLARDPTEAFF	TGTGCCGGCAGCTTAGCGCGGGATCCCACTGAAGCTTTCTTT
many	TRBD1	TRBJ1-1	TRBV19	CASSSRQGDTEAFF	TGTGCCAGTAGTAGTCGGCAGGGGGACACTGAAGCTTTCTTT